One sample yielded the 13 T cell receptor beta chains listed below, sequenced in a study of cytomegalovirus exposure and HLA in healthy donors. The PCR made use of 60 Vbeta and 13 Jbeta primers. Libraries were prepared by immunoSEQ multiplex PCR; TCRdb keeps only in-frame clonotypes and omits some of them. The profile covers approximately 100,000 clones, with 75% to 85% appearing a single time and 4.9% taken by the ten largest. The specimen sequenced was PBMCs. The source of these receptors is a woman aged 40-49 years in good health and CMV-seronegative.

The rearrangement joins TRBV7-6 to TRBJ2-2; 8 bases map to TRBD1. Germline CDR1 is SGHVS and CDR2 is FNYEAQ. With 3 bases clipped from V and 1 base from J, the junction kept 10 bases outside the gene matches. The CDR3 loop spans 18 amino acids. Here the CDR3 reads CASSFGPGGGRNTGELFF. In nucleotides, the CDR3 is TGTGCCAGCAGCTTTGGGCCAGGGGGCGGTCGGAACACCGGGGAGCTGTTTTTT. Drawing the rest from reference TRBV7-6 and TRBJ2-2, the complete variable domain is GAGVSQSPRYKVTKRGQDVALRCDPISGHVSLYWYRQALGQGPEFLTYFNYEAQQDKSGLPNDRFSAERPEGSISTLTIQRTEQRDSAMYRCASSFGPGGGRNTGELFFGEGSRLTVL.

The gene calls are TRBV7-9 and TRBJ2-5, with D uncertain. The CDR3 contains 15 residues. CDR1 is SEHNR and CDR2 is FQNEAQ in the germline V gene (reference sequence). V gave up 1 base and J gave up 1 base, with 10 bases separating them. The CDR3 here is CASSLVAGPQETQYF. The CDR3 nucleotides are TGTGCCAGCAGCTTAGTAGCTGGCCCCCAAGAGACCCAGTACTTC.

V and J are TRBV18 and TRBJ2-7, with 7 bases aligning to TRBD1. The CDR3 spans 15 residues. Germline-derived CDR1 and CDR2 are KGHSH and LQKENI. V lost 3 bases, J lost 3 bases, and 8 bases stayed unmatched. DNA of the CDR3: TGTGCCAGCTCACCGTTCGTGGGACAGAGCTACGAGCAGTACTTC. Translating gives CASSPFVGQSYEQYF.

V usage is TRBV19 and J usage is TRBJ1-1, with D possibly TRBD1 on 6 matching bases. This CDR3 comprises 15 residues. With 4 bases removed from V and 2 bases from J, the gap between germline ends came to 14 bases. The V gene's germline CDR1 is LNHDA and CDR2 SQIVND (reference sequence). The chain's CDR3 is CASSTVGGANTEAFF. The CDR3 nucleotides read TGTGCCAGTAGTACCGTTGGGGGGGCTAACACTGAAGCTTTCTTT.

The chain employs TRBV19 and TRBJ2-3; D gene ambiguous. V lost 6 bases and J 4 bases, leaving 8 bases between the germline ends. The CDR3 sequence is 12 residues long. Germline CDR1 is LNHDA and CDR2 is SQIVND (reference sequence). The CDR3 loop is CASSSGSDTQYF. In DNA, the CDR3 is TGTGCCAGTAGCAGTGGCTCAGATACGCAGTATTTT.

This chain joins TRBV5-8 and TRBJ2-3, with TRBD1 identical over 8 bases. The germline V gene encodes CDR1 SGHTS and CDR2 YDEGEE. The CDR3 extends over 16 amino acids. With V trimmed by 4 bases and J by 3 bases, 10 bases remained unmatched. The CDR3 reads CASSLQGVRGTDTQYF. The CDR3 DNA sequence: TGTGCCAGCAGCCTACAGGGGGTGCGGGGAACAGATACGCAGTATTTT.

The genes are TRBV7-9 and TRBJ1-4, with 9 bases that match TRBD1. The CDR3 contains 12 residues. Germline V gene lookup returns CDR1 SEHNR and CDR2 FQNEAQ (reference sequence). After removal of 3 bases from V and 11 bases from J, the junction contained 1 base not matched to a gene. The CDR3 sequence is CASSLGTGKLFF. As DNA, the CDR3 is TGTGCCAGCAGCTTGGGGACAGGGAAACTGTTTTTT. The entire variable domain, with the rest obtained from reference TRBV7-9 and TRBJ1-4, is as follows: DTGVSQNPRHKITKRGQNVTFRCDPISEHNRLYWYRQTLGQGPEFLTYFQNEAQLEKSRLLSDRFSAERPKGSFSTLEIQRTEQGDSAMYLCASSLGTGKLFFGSGTQLSVL.

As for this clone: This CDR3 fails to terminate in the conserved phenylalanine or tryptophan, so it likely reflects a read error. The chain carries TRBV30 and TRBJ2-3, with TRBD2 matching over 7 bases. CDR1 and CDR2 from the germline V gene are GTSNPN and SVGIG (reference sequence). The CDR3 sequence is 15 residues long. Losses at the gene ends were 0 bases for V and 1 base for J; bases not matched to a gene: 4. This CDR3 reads CAWSVGSGGTDTQYV. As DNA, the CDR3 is TGTGCCTGGAGTGTAGGGAGCGGGGGCACAGATACGCAGTATGTT.

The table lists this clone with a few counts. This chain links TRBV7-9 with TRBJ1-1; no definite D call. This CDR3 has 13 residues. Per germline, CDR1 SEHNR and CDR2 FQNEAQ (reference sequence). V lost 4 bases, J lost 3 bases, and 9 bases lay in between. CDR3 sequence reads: CASSYVFDTEAFF. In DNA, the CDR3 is TGTGCCAGCAGCTATGTGTTCGACACTGAAGCTTTCTTT.

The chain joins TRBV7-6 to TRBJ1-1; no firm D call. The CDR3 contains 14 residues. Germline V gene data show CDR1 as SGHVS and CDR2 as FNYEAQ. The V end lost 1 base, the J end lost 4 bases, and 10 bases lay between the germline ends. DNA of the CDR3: TGTGCCAGCAGCTTAGGTTCCATTCCCACTGAAGCTTTCTTT. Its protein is CASSLGSIPTEAFF.

DNA of the CDR3: TGCGCCAGCAGCCAAGAAGAATCAGGGGCGATTTACGAGCAGTACTTC. It yields the protein CASSQEESGAIYEQYF. The chain joins TRBV4-1 to TRBJ2-7; D might be TRBD1 (6 bases). Per the germline V gene, CDR1 is MGHRA and CDR2 is YSYEKL. This CDR3 contains 16 residues. Between the trimmed V and J ends, which lost 0 bases and 4 bases, there was a span of 16 bases.

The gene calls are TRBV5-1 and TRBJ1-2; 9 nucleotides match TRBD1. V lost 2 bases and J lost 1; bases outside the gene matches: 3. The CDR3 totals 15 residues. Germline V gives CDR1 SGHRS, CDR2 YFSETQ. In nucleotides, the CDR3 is TGCGCCAGCAGCTTAACAGGGGGCCTTAACTATGGCTACACCTTC. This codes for CASSLTGGLNYGYTF.

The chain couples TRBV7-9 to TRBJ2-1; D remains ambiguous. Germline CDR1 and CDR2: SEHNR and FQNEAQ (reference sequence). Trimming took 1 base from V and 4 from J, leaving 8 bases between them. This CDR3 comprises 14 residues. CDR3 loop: CASSLDLLYNEQFF. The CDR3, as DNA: TGTGCCAGCAGCTTAGATCTTCTTTACAATGAGCAGTTCTTC.